Below, 2 T cell receptor beta chains from the same sample are listed, as sequenced in a study of monozygotic twins with cystic fibrosis. The data were produced by immunoSEQ multiplex PCR, yet TCRdb's version contains in-frame clones alone and is incomplete. Of about 36,000 clones listed, 90% to 95% were seen once; the top ten hold less than 0.2%. Sequencing input: blood. The receptors here all came from a boy younger than 10 with cystic fibrosis.

The gene calls are TRBV18 and TRBJ1-3, with D maybe TRBD1 (5 bases). The CDR3 is made up of 16 amino acids. Germline-derived CDR1 and CDR2 are KGHSH and LQKENI. V gave up 1 base and J gave up 1 base, with 11 bases separating them. CDR3 nucleotides: TGTGCCAGCTCACCACAGGTTACAGGATCTGGAAACACCATATATTTT. Translated, it gives CASSPQVTGSGNTIYF.

The chain uses TRBV5-1 and TRBJ1-1; D remains unclear. The CDR3 consists of 13 residues. Trimming stripped 4 bases from V and 9 bases from J, with 16 bases between. Germline V gene sequence: CDR1 SGHRS, CDR2 YFSETQ. DNA of the CDR3: TGCGCCAGCAGCACCACCGACCCAGATAAAGCTTTCTTT. Its translation is CASSTTDPDKAFF. Complete variable domain (other parts from reference TRBV5-1 and TRBJ1-1): KAGVTQTPRYLIKTRGQQVTLSCSPISGHRSVSWYQQTPGQGLQFLFEYFSETQRNKGNFPGRFSGRQFSNSRSEMNVSTLELGDSALYLCASSTTDPDKAFFGQGTRLTVV.